This T cell receptor (beta chain) appears in the sequencing data of a study of cytomegalovirus exposure and HLA in healthy donors. Study results and limitations: For most subjects, TCR beta sequences were reported to predict HLA-A and HLA-B alleles with accuracy.

Note on this clone: Its antigen is still unknown.

60 Vbeta and 13 Jbeta primers were used in PCR. Clones were sequenced by immunoSEQ multiplex PCR, and TCRdb holds only the in-frame ones, with some missing. The sample yields approximately 220,000 clones, 80% to 90% seen once. The source is a man in his thirties or forties in good health and CMV-seronegative. The sequencing input was PBMCs.

CDR3 DNA sequence: TGTGCCAGCAGCTTAGACCTGCTAACAACTAATGAAAAACTGTTTTTT. This translates into CASSLDLLTTNEKLFF. The chain carries TRBV7-9 and TRBJ1-4; D is undetermined. The germline V and J ends were trimmed by 1 base and 0 bases, with 9 bases remaining between them. Germline CDR1 SEHNR, CDR2 FQNEAQ (reference sequence). The CDR3 is made up of 16 amino acids.